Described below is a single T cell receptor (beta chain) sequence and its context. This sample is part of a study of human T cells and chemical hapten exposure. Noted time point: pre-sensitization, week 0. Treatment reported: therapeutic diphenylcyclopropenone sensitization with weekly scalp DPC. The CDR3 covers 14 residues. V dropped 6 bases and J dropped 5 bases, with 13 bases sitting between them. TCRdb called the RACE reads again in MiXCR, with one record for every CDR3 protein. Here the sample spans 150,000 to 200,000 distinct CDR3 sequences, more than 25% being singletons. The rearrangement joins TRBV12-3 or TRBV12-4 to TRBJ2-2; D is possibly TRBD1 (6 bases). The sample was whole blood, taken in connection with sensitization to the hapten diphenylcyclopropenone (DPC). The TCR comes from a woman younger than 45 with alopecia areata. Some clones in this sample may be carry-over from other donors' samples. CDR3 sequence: CASRPQQGTGELFF. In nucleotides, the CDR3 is TGTGCCAGCAGACCCCAACAGGGAACCGGGGAGCTGTTTTTT.